Presented here are 9 T cell receptor beta chains from one specimen sequenced in a study of T-cell reconstitution after alpha-beta-depleted transplantation in children. Library preparation (for TCRbeta) was performed with unique molecular identifiers. In TCRdb, the PCR reads were re-called with MiXCR into one record per CDR3 protein. The sample carries almost 500,000 distinct CDR3 sequences, approximately 13% recorded once. The material sequenced was PBMCs from the stem cell graft donor, taken from the stem cell graft. The receptors shown here come from a human donor who donated a stem cell graft to a child with combined immunodeficiency.

This clonotype has at least ten counts. This chain links TRBV4-3 with TRBJ2-3; D not certain. Between the trimmed V and J ends, which lost 0 bases and 6 bases, there was a span of 16 bases. This CDR3 is built from 16 residues. Germline V CDR1 and CDR2: LGHNA, YSLEER. The CDR3 spells CASSQDGRTGGDTQYF. The CDR3 DNA reads TGCGCCAGCAGCCAAGATGGACGGACCGGTGGGGATACGCAGTATTTT.

The table lists this clonotype with a few counts. The chain employs TRBV24-1 and TRBJ2-3, with D possibly matching TRBD1 (6 bases). CDR3 length: 15 residues. Trimming shortened V by 6 bases and J by 1 base, and 13 bases separated the two germline ends. CDR1 is KGHDR, CDR2 SFDVKD, per germline. The CDR3: CATSHRDLRTDTQYF. CDR3 sequence (DNA): TGTGCCACCAGTCACAGGGACCTTCGCACAGATACGCAGTATTTT.

This clonotype appeared many times. The rearrangement uses TRBV29-1 and TRBJ2-5, with 9 bases fitting TRBD1. Germline assignment: CDR1 SQVTM and CDR2 ANQGSEA. Trimming removed 6 bases from V and 0 bases from J; junction bases left unmatched: 5. The CDR3 is 14 residues long. CDR3 DNA: TGCAGCGTCGACAGGGGGATGTACCAAGAGACCCAGTACTTC. Residues: CSVDRGMYQETQYF.

Concerning this clonotype: This is likely a read error, given that the CDR3 carries no conserved phenylalanine or tryptophan at its end. J is TRBJ1-5 and V is TRBV10-3, with a possible D match to TRBD1 (6 bases). V dropped 2 bases and J dropped 0 bases, with 11 bases sitting between them. CDR3 length equals 16 residues. The germline gives CDR1 ENHRY, CDR2 SYGVKD. CDR3: CAISEADSYSNQPQHC. The CDR3 nucleotides read TGTGCCATCAGTGAGGCGGACAGTTATAGCAATCAGCCCCAGCATTGT.

In this sample, this clonotype turned up many times. CDR3 loop: CASSLQGPGNTIYF. The CDR3 region has the DNA TGTGCCAGCAGCCTACAGGGTCCGGGAAACACCATATATTTT. The chain is built from TRBV12-3 or TRBV12-4 and TRBJ1-3, with D possibly TRBD1 on 6 matching bases. Trimming shortened V by 6 bases and J by 4 bases, and 13 bases separated the two germline ends. The CDR3 extends over 14 amino acids.

This clonotype came up many times. This rearrangement joins TRBV7-2 to TRBJ2-1; maybe TRBD2 (6 bases). The V end lost 7 bases, the J end lost 0 bases, and 13 bases lay between the germline ends. Germline V gene data show CDR1 as SGHTA and CDR2 as FQGNSA. CDR3 size: 15 residues. CDR3 DNA: TGTGCCAGCACCCCCGGGGGTGGCTCCTACAATGAGCAGTTCTTC. Encoded protein: CASTPGGGSYNEQFF.

This clonotype has only a few counts. The chain uses TRBV27 and TRBJ1-2; no definite D call. In germline, CDR1 is MNHEY, CDR2 SMNVEV (reference sequence). The CDR3 has 15 residues. V was shortened by 3 bases and J by 1 base, with 12 bases between the two germline ends. The CDR3 region has the DNA TGTGCCAGCAGTTTTTTTAACGGGCATAACTATGGCTACACCTTC. This translates into CASSFFNGHNYGYTF.

This clonotype has a count of ten or more. The chain uses TRBV12-3 or TRBV12-4 and TRBJ2-2; no firm D call. V was trimmed by 5 bases and J by 3 bases, leaving 4 bases between them. The CDR3 runs to 12 residues. Here the CDR3 reads CASSDHTGELFF. As DNA, the CDR3 is TGTGCCAGCAGTGACCACACCGGGGAGCTGTTTTTT.

This clonotype was observed at least ten times. The chain couples TRBV29-1 to TRBJ2-1; D may be TRBD2 (6 bases). V shed 3 bases and J shed 4 bases, with 13 bases lying between them. CDR3 size: 14 residues. Germline-derived CDR1 and CDR2 are SQVTM and ANQGSEA. As DNA, the CDR3 is TGCAGCGTTGAGGGGGGTTTGGAATACAATGAGCAGTTCTTC. Translated, it gives CSVEGGLEYNEQFF.